This TCR beta chain is from a study of cytomegalovirus exposure and HLA in healthy donors. This PCR relied on a set of 60 Vbeta primers and 13 Jbeta primers. Here immunoSEQ multiplex PCR was the method, and the copy in TCRdb shows in-frame clones only, minus some. This sample has over 100,000 clones, with around 77% found just once. Between the trimmed V and J ends, which lost 6 bases and 6 bases, there was a span of 21 bases. Germline CDR1 and CDR2: MNHEY and SVGAGI. The CDR3 is made up of 15 amino acids. Sequencing input: PBMCs. The TCR comes from a male donor in good health and CMV-seropositive. The V gene is TRBV6-5, the J gene TRBJ2-7; perhaps TRBD1 as D (5 bases). CDR3 coding DNA: TGTGCCAGCAGAGCCGTACGAAGGGGATCGGGCGAGCAGTACTTC. It encodes CASRAVRRGSGEQYF.